This T cell receptor beta chain was profiled in a study of blood T cells in healthy people across ages. For the second PCR, which ran for roughly 6 to 12 cycles, a sample-barcoded 5' primer and a J-beta primer mix were used. TCRdb analysed the 5' RACE reads with MiXCR anew, one entry per CDR3 protein. The sample holds fewer than 1,000,000 distinct CDR3 sequences, under 45% seen once. V dropped 7 bases and J dropped 5 bases, with 20 bases sitting between them. Germline V gene sequence: CDR1 MNHNY, CDR2 SVGAGI (reference sequence). The CDR3 runs 15 residues. The sample taken for sequencing was blood. The genes are TRBV6-6 and TRBJ2-5; TRBD2 is a possible D gene (6 bases). The receptor was isolated from a man between 60 and 75 years old in good health. Here the CDR3 reads CASTFSPLAAETQYF. The CDR3 DNA follows: TGTGCCAGCACCTTCTCCCCACTAGCAGCGGAGACCCAGTACTTC.